Listed here is a single TCR beta chain. Its specificity is not known. Using quantitative 5'-RACE with molecular barcodes, the authors made TCR beta libraries. Using its own MiXCR run on the 5' RACE reads, TCRdb lists one record per CDR3 protein. This table has about 260,000 distinct CDR3 sequences, roughly 20% appearing once. The sample is drawn from a study of CD8 T cells in ankylosing spondylitis. Germline CDR1 MNHNS, CDR2 SASEGT. V was trimmed by 6 bases and J by 0 bases, leaving 12 bases between them. The CDR3 is 15 amino acids. Regarding the study as a whole: From matched ankylosing spondylitis synovial fluid, disease-linked clones were reportedly recovered at significantly enriched levels. Seven or eight highly homologous variants formed a TCR beta motif that appeared characteristic of ankylosing spondylitis blood. Reactive arthritis synovial fluid and blood previously showed some of these motif variants.

The source material was blood, either unsorted or a sorted T cell fraction (not recorded which). This sequence originates from a male donor with ankylosing spondylitis or in good health (not recorded which). The chain carries TRBV6-1 and TRBJ1-5, with D perhaps TRBD1 (5 bases). The chain's CDR3 is CASSGGTFSNQPQHF. In DNA, the CDR3 is TGTGCCAGCAGCGGGGGGACCTTTAGCAATCAGCCCCAGCATTTT.